The clone carrying this T cell receptor beta chain has a handful of counts. The antigen remains unidentified. This entry belongs to a study of CD8 T cells in ankylosing spondylitis. Points from the study as a whole: The study identified a TCR beta motif of fewer than 10 highly homologous variants that appeared characteristic of ankylosing spondylitis blood. The study looked at matched synovial fluid samples from ankylosing spondylitis patients. Disease-linked clones were reported to be significantly enriched there.

TCRdb independently ran MiXCR on the 5' RACE reads; one entry per CDR3 protein. The sample shows about 330,000 distinct CDR3 sequences, 6.5% to 10% of them seen only once. The sequence was collected from a male donor with ankylosing spondylitis. The sequenced sample was blood, either unsorted or a sorted T cell fraction (not recorded which).

Here the CDR3 reads CASSLTGVEFF. DNA for the CDR3: TGTGCCAGCAGCCTAACAGGGGTTGAGTTCTTC. The chain recombines TRBV5-5 with TRBJ2-1, with TRBD1 matching 7 bases. This CDR3 spans 11 amino acids. With V trimmed by 4 bases and J by 14 bases, 6 bases remained unmatched. CDR1 and CDR2 from the germline V gene are SGHKS and YYEKEE (reference sequence). Together with reference TRBV5-5 and TRBJ2-1, the CDR3 gives the full variable domain: DAGVTQSPTHLIKTRGQQVTLRCSPISGHKSVSWYQQVLGQGPQFIFQYYEKEERGRGNFPDRFSARQFPNYSSELNVNALLLGDSALYLCASSLTGVEFFGPGTRLTVL.